Listed here are 32 T cell receptor beta chains from one sample, sequenced in a study of T-cell reconstitution after alpha-beta-depleted transplantation in children (dated by TCRdb to the mid-2010s). Library prep was done by PCR. The instrument given in TCRdb is Illumina HiSeq 2500. Molecular barcoding was employed in the preparation of TCR libraries, with unique molecular identifiers being used to normalize TCRbeta repertoire quantification. TCRdb reprocessed the public reads (quality trimming at Q25 with fastp, clone calling with MiXCR) and kept in-frame beta chains. Each CDR3 protein appears once, grouped with its most common genes and DNA. Recorded for this sample are more than 500,000 distinct CDR3 sequences; about 10% of them occurred a single time. About 14% of the sample goes to the ten largest clones. The treatment or condition label here, explained by the study, means: allogeneic hematopoietic cell transplantation with graft depleted of TCRalphabeta T cells and CD19 B cells.

The starting material was PBMCs, mostly from graft donor cells, obtained 180 days after TCRalphabeta/CD19-depleted stem cell transplant. These receptors were taken from a female patient aged 2-10 years who had a stem cell transplant for aplastic anemia, so the T cells may come from the graft donor.

CDR3 region: CASSPGPKWEGSKEQFF. CDR3 coding DNA: TGTGCCAGCAGCCCGGGCCCGAAATGGGAGGGAAGCAAAGAGCAGTTCTTC. The rearrangement uses TRBV3-1 and TRBJ2-1, with 7 bases identical to TRBD2. This CDR3 contains 17 residues. CDR1 is LGHDT, CDR2 YNNKEL, per germline (reference sequence). V shed 4 bases, J shed 10 bases, and the junction held 19 bases outside the gene matches.

This clonotype was seen a handful of times. V and J are TRBV29-1 and TRBJ2-2, with D possibly being TRBD1 or TRBD2 (5 bases each). CDR1 is SQVTM, CDR2 ANQGSEA, per germline. The CDR3 spans 14 residues. V lost 6 bases to trimming and J lost 4 bases, with 15 bases between them. The CDR3 DNA reads TGCAGCGTCCGAACCGGGGACCGCACCGGGGAGCTGTTTTTT. Protein sequence: CSVRTGDRTGELFF.

This clonotype appeared a few times. The rearrangement uses TRBV28 and TRBJ1-4; 11 bases are shared with TRBD1. From germline, CDR1 is MDHEN and CDR2 SYDVKM. V shed 6 bases, J shed 7 bases, and the junction held 7 bases outside the gene matches. This CDR3 is built from 15 residues. The CDR3 region has the DNA TGTGCCAGCAGCCTCCCGGACAGGGGGCGTGAAAAACTGTTTTTT. Protein product: CASSLPDRGREKLFF.

The chain carries TRBV20-1 and TRBJ2-3, with TRBD2 as a possible D gene (5 bases). The V and J ends lost 2 bases and 4 bases respectively, with 22 bases between them. Germline CDR1 DFQATT, CDR2 SNEGSKA (reference sequence). The CDR3 sequence is 17 residues long. CDR3: CSARSPSFLDYADTQYF. In nucleotides, the CDR3 is TGCAGTGCTAGAAGCCCGTCCTTTTTAGACTACGCAGATACGCAGTATTTT.

The gene calls are TRBV14 and TRBJ2-2; the D is unclear. This CDR3 contains 15 residues. Germline-derived CDR1 and CDR2 are SGHDN and FVKESK. Trimming removed 5 bases from V and 9 bases from J, with 19 bases in between. The CDR3 DNA sequence: TGTGCCAGCAGCAAAGGGCGGTTCGAAAGACGGGAGCTGTTTTTT. Protein product: CASSKGRFERRELFF.

This clonotype came up many times. The CDR3 protein is CSARVGKGIFHEQFF. The CDR3 nucleotides are TGCAGTGCTAGAGTAGGGAAAGGAATTTTTCATGAGCAGTTCTTC. The J gene is TRBJ2-1, the V gene TRBV20-1; D uncertain. Germline V lookup: CDR1 DFQATT, CDR2 SNEGSKA (reference sequence). Trimming removed 1 base at V and 8 bases at J, with 18 bases between. CDR3 length: 15 amino acids.

The chain joins TRBV4-3 to TRBJ2-1, with 9 bases lining up with TRBD2. CDR3 size: 15 residues. Germline V lookup: CDR1 LGHNA, CDR2 YSLEER. After removal of 4 bases from V and 2 bases from J, the junction contained 3 bases not matched to a gene. The CDR3 region has the DNA TGCGCCAGCAGCCTAGCGGGAGTGGCCTACAATGAGCAGTTCTTC. Protein sequence: CASSLAGVAYNEQFF.

This clonotype occurred a few times. V is TRBV5-1 and J is TRBJ2-3; D possibly uses TRBD1 or TRBD2 (6 bases each). The CDR3 extends over 17 amino acids. The V end was cut by 4 bases, the J end by 2 bases, with 20 bases between. Germline CDR1 SGHRS, CDR2 YFSETQ. As DNA, the CDR3 is TGCGCCAGCAGCGCGGGACACGTACGGTTAACCACAGATACGCAGTATTTT. Protein: CASSAGHVRLTTDTQYF.

This clonotype appeared many times. This rearrangement joins TRBV20-1 to TRBJ2-7; D might be TRBD2 (6 bases). Trimming cost V 3 bases and J 1 base, with 16 bases left between them. CDR3 length equals 15 residues. Germline V gene sequence: CDR1 DFQATT, CDR2 SNEGSKA (reference sequence). CDR3 loop: CSARGTHGWSYEQYF. The CDR3 bases are TGCAGTGCTAGGGGGACTCACGGATGGTCCTACGAGCAGTACTTC.

V usage is TRBV7-2 and J usage is TRBJ2-7, with 8 bases identical to TRBD1. The CDR3 contains 15 residues. J gave up 7 bases and V 3 bases, and 11 bases lay outside the gene matches. Germline assignment: CDR1 SGHTA and CDR2 FQGNSA. In DNA form, the CDR3 reads TGTGCCAGCAGCTTGTGGTCAGGGGGCGCGGGGGAGCAGTACTTC. Residues: CASSLWSGGAGEQYF. Full variable domain (outside the CDR3, taken from reference TRBV7-2 and TRBJ2-7): GAGVSQSPSNKVTEKGKDVELRCDPISGHTALYWYRQSLGQGLEFLIYFQGNSAPDKSGLPSDRFSAERTGGSVSTLTIQRTQQEDSAVYLCASSLWSGGAGEQYFGPGTRLTVT.

V gene TRBV6-1 combines with J gene TRBJ2-5, with no clear D. Per the germline V gene, CDR1 is MNHNS and CDR2 is SASEGT. Trimming pared 2 bases from V and 3 bases from J, leaving 10 bases between. The CDR3 covers 14 residues. As DNA, the CDR3 is TGTGCCAGCAGTGAACAGGCATGGAAAGAGACCCAGTACTTC. Encoded protein: CASSEQAWKETQYF.

This clonotype was recorded many times. This chain links TRBV21-1 with TRBJ2-5; TRBD1 reflects the table's D call only, with no check against the DNA. TRBV21-1 is flagged as a pseudogene. This CDR3 has 15 residues. The CDR3 reads CASSRGGTAKETQYF. CDR3 nucleotide sequence: TGTGCCAGCAGCAGAGGCGGGACAGCCAAAGAGACCCAGTACTTC.

The V gene is TRBV12-3 or TRBV12-4, the J gene TRBJ2-1; TRBD2 matches 7 bases. V shed 9 bases, J shed 7 bases, and the junction held 15 bases outside the gene matches. The CDR3 runs 15 residues. CDR3 region: CASRVAGGGENEQFF. In DNA, the CDR3 is TGTGCCAGTCGAGTAGCGGGCGGGGGAGAAAATGAGCAGTTCTTC.

Only a few counts were recorded for this clonotype. V is TRBV6-5 and J is TRBJ1-2; TRBD1 matches 10 bases. Trimming at V came to 2 bases and at J to 7 bases, leaving 7 bases not matched to a gene. The germline V gene has CDR1 MNHEY and CDR2 SVGAGI. This CDR3 has 15 residues. CDR3 nucleotides: TGTGCCAGCAGTTACCCTGACAGGGGGCAGTTTGGCTACACCTTC. This gives the protein CASSYPDRGQFGYTF.

The genes are TRBV21-1 and TRBJ2-7; the D call of TRBD1 is as the table states it, not checked on the DNA. TRBV21-1 is marked as a pseudogene. CDR3 size: 13 residues. The CDR3 sequence: CASTCREYVEQYF. CDR3 coding DNA: TGTGCCAGCACCTGCAGGGAGTACGTCGAGCAGTACTTC.

In its sample, this clonotype was seen a few times. This chain joins TRBV2 and TRBJ2-1; a possible D gene is TRBD2 (6 bases). Looked up from germline, CDR1 is SNHLY and CDR2 is FYNNEI. The CDR3 length is 17 residues. The germline V and J ends were trimmed by 4 bases and 4 bases, with 20 bases remaining between them. The CDR3 DNA sequence: TGTGCCAGCAGTGGGGAGGCTAGCGACCTCGGGTACAATGAGCAGTTCTTC. It is translated as CASSGEASDLGYNEQFF.

This clonotype was seen a handful of times. The V and J genes are TRBV27 and TRBJ1-1; 9 bases agree with TRBD1. V trimming: 1 base; J trimming: 4 bases; junction bases outside the gene matches: 7. Germline V gene lookup returns CDR1 MNHEY and CDR2 SMNVEV (reference sequence). The CDR3 totals 16 residues. The CDR3 DNA reads TGTGCCAGCAGTTTATGGGGACAGGGTCCTACCACTGAAGCTTTCTTT. Translated, it gives CASSLWGQGPTTEAFF.

The chain carries TRBV27 and TRBJ1-5, with 7 bases identical to TRBD1. Per the germline V gene, CDR1 is MNHEY and CDR2 is SMNVEV (reference sequence). The CDR3 length is 15 residues. The ends lost 5 bases at V and 9 bases at J; junction bases unmatched: 13. The CDR3 bases are TGTGCCAGCAGTCCGGGGACAGACGGGCGGCTGCCCCAGCATTTT. It is translated as CASSPGTDGRLPQHF.

This clonotype was found many times. This sequence joins TRBV6-4 and TRBJ1-1; D gene ambiguous. The CDR3 runs to 10 residues. Between the trimmed V and J ends, which lost 8 bases and 10 bases, there was a span of 11 bases. Germline CDR1 and CDR2: MRHNA and SNTAGT. The CDR3 bases are TGTGCCAGCTCCAAGAAGGGAGCTTTCTTT. This encodes CASSKKGAFF.

V and J are TRBV27 and TRBJ2-5, with TRBD1 matching over 9 bases. Germline values: CDR1 MNHEY, CDR2 SMNVEV (reference sequence). The CDR3 length is 15 residues. V shed 2 bases and J 4 bases; nucleotides not matched to a gene: 5. The CDR3 sequence is CASSLRTGDAETQYF. For the CDR3, the DNA is TGTGCCAGCAGTTTAAGGACAGGGGACGCAGAGACCCAGTACTTC.

This chain uses TRBV7-2 with TRBJ1-1; 10 bases align to TRBD1. V gave up 5 bases and J gave up 6 bases; unmatched junction bases: 12. Looked up from germline, CDR1 is SGHTA and CDR2 is FQGNSA. This CDR3 contains 16 residues. DNA for the CDR3: TGTGCCAGCAGCGCCCGGACCGGGACAGGGGCTTCTGAAGCTTTCTTT. It translates to CASSARTGTGASEAFF.

This clonotype was recorded many times. The chain has TRBV24-1 and TRBJ2-1; D is possibly TRBD1 (5 bases). Deletions cut 0 bases from V and 8 bases from J, with 10 bases between. CDR3 length: 14 amino acids. In germline, CDR1 is KGHDR, CDR2 SFDVKD. This CDR3 is CATSDLPGPHEQFF. In nucleotides, the CDR3 is TGTGCCACCAGTGATTTGCCAGGGCCCCATGAGCAGTTCTTC.

Only a few counts were recorded for this clonotype. The chain uses TRBV29-1 and TRBJ2-2; no clear D. The germline V gene has CDR1 SQVTM and CDR2 ANQGSEA. Trimming removed 0 bases from V and 6 bases from J, with 5 bases in between. The CDR3 runs to 12 residues. The CDR3 is CSVEETSGELFF. CDR3 in DNA: TGCAGCGTTGAAGAAACCTCCGGGGAGCTGTTTTTT.

This clonotype has only a few counts. The chain links TRBV3-1 to TRBJ2-2, with 7 bases matching TRBD2. Per the germline V gene, CDR1 is LGHDT and CDR2 is YNNKEL (reference sequence). V was pared by 1 base and J by 3 bases, with 8 bases of the junction left unmatched. The CDR3 is 17 residues long. CDR3 amino acids: CASSQVSGEGDTGELFF. The DNA of the CDR3 is TGTGCCAGCAGCCAAGTCAGCGGGGAGGGTGACACCGGGGAGCTGTTTTTT.

This clonotype was recorded a few times. The rearrangement links TRBV5-6 to TRBJ2-7; no definite D call. Per the germline V gene, CDR1 is SGHDT and CDR2 is YYEEEE. CDR3 length: 14 residues. V lost 1 base to trimming and J lost 2 bases, with 10 bases between them. In nucleotides, the CDR3 is TGTGCCAGCAGCTTGAAGTACCCTACCTACGAGCAGTACTTC. This sequence encodes CASSLKYPTYEQYF.

This clonotype has a handful of counts. The CDR3 sequence is CASSSGPGIGNYGYTF. DNA for the CDR3: TGTGCCAGCAGTTCGGGACCAGGGATTGGCAACTATGGCTACACCTTC. The gene calls are TRBV28 and TRBJ1-2; possible D gene TRBD1, 5 bases. The CDR3 length is 16 residues. V lost 4 bases and J lost 2, with 17 bases in between. Per the germline V gene, CDR1 is MDHEN and CDR2 is SYDVKM.

V usage is TRBV6-1 and J usage is TRBJ2-4; TRBD1 agrees at 8 bases. The CDR3 covers 13 residues. The V and J ends lost 7 bases and 8 bases, in that order; junction bases with no gene match: 7. From germline, CDR1 is MNHNS and CDR2 SASEGT. DNA for the CDR3: TGTGCCAGCATCCAGGGGGCAGAGGACATTCAGTACTTC. It yields the protein CASIQGAEDIQYF.

The chain recombines TRBV14 with TRBJ2-1; 9 bases are a match to TRBD1. This CDR3 has 14 amino acids. Germline V gives CDR1 SGHDN, CDR2 FVKESK. The trim removed 3 bases at V and 7 bases at J, leaving 4 bases unmatched. Written as DNA, the CDR3 is TGTGCCAGCAGCCAGCTACAGGGGGCAAATGAGCAGTTCTTC. Its translation is CASSQLQGANEQFF.

Ten or more counts support this clonotype. The DNA of the CDR3 is TGCGCCAGCAGTGAGGACAGGGGACGGTCCTACGAGCAGTACGTC. This codes for CASSEDRGRSYEQYV. The chain is built from TRBV10-2 and TRBJ2-7, with TRBD1 matching 8 bases. From germline, CDR1 is WSHSY and CDR2 SAAADI. Unmatched junction bases numbered 4, after V lost 2 bases and J lost 1 base. CDR3 length: 15 amino acids.

This clonotype was observed a few times. The CDR3 nucleotides are TGCAGCGTTGAGGCAGGTAGAGCTTTCTTT. Protein sequence: CSVEAGRAFF. The chain recombines TRBV29-1 with TRBJ1-1; D not resolved. CDR3 length: 10 amino acids. Germline loops: CDR1 SQVTM, CDR2 ANQGSEA. V was shortened by 3 bases and J by 10 bases, with 9 bases between the two germline ends.

This clonotype was picked up many times. This rearrangement joins TRBV5-1 to TRBJ2-3; D unresolved. The CDR3 runs 15 residues. Germline lookup yields CDR1 SGHRS and CDR2 YFSETQ. Between the trimmed V and J ends, which lost 0 bases and 4 bases, there was a span of 12 bases. The CDR3 sequence: CASSLEQAQADTQYF. Written as DNA, the CDR3 is TGCGCCAGCAGCTTGGAACAAGCCCAGGCAGATACGCAGTATTTT. The whole variable domain, filled in from reference TRBV5-1 and TRBJ2-3, reads KAGVTQTPRYLIKTRGQQVTLSCSPISGHRSVSWYQQTPGQGLQFLFEYFSETQRNKGNFPGRFSGRQFSNSRSEMNVSTLELGDSALYLCASSLEQAQADTQYFGPGTRLTVL.

The chain employs TRBV7-8 and TRBJ2-5, with 10 bases lining up with TRBD1. The CDR3 runs 17 residues. Germline V gene lookup returns CDR1 SGHVS and CDR2 FQNEAQ. V gave up 3 bases and J gave up 2 bases; unmatched junction bases: 9. The CDR3 region has the DNA TGTGCCAGCAGCTTTGGGCTGGGACAGGGGCGACAAGAGACCCAGTACTTC. This sequence encodes CASSFGLGQGRQETQYF.